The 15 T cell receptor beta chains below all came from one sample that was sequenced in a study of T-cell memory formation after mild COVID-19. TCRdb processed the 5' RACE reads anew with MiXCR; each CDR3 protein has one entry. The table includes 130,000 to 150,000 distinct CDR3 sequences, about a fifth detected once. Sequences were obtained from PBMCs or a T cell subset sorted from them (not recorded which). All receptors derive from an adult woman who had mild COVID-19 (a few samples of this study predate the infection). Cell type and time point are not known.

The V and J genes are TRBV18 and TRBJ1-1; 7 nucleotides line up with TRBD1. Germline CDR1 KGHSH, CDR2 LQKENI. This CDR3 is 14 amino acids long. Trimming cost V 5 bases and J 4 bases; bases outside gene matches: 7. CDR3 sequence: CASSSDRVGTEAFF. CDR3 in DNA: TGTGCCAGCTCATCAGACAGGGTGGGCACTGAAGCTTTCTTT.

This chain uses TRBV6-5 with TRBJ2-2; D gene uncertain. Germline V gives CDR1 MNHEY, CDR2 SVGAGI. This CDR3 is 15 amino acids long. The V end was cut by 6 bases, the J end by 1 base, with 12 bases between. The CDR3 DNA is TGTGCCAGCAGGGCCTCTGAGATGAACACCGGGGAGCTGTTTTTT. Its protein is CASRASEMNTGELFF.

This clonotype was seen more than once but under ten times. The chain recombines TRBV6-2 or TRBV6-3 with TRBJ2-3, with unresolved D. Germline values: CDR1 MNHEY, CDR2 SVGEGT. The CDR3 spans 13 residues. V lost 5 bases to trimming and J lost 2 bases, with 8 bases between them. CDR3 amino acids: CASSDPNTDTQYF. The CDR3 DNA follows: TGTGCCAGCAGTGACCCAAACACAGATACGCAGTATTTT.

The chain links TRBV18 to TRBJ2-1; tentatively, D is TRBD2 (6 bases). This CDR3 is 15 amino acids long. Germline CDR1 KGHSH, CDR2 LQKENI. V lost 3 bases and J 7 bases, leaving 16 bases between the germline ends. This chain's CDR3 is CASSPAPAGWNEQFF. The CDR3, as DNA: TGTGCCAGCTCACCGGCTCCGGCGGGATGGAATGAGCAGTTCTTC. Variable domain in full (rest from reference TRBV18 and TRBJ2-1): NAGVMQNPRHLVRRRGQEARLRCSPMKGHSHVYWYRQLPEEGLKFMVYLQKENIIDESGMPKERFSAEFPKEGPSILRIQQVVRGDSAAYFCASSPAPAGWNEQFFGPGTRLTVL.

This CDR3 reads CASSQRTGSGTDTQYF. The CDR3 DNA follows: TGCGCCAGCAGCCAGAGGACAGGGAGCGGCACAGATACGCAGTATTTT. The chain combines TRBV4-1 with TRBJ2-3; 8 bases match TRBD1. This CDR3 comprises 16 residues. CDR1 MGHRA and CDR2 YSYEKL come from the germline V gene. V trimming: 3 bases; J trimming: 1 base; junction bases outside the gene matches: 6.

CDR3 sequence: CASSLTGGEYEQYF. For the CDR3, the DNA is TGCGCCAGCAGCTTGACAGGGGGAGAGTACGAGCAGTACTTC. This chain links TRBV5-1 with TRBJ2-7, with 8 bases matching TRBD1. The length of the CDR3 is 14 residues. The V and J ends lost 1 base and 4 bases, in that order; junction bases with no gene match: 4. The V gene's germline CDR1 is SGHRS and CDR2 YFSETQ.

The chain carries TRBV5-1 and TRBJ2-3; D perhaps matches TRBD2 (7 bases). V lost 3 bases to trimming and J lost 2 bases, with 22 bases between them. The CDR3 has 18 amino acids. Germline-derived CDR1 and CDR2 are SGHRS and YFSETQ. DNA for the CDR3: TGCGCCAGCAGCTGGGGGCGGGAGCGGTCCCCCCCCACAGATACGCAGTATTTT. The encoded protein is CASSWGRERSPPTDTQYF.

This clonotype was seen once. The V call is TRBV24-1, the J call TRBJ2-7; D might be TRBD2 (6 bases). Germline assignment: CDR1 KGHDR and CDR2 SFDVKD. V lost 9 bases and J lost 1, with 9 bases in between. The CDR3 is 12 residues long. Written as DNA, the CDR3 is TGTGCCACCTCTCGGGGGTCCTACGAGCAGTACTTC. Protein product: CATSRGSYEQYF.

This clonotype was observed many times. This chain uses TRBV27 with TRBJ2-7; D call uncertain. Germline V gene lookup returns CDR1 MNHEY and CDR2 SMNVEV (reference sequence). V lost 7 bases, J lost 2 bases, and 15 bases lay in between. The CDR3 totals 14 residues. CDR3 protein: CASISTDRPYEQYF. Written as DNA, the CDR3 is TGTGCCAGCATCAGCACTGATCGACCCTACGAGCAGTACTTC.

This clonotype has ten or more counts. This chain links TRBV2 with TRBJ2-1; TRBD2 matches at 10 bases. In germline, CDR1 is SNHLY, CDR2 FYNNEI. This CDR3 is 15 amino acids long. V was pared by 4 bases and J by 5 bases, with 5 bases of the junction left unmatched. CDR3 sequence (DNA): TGTGCCAGCAGTGGCAAGCGGGGGGGCAACAATGAGCAGTTCTTC. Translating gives CASSGKRGGNNEQFF.

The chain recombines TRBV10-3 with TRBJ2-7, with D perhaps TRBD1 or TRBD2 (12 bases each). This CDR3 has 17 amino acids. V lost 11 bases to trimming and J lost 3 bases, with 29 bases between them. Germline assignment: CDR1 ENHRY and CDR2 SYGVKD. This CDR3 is CASTGQGASGRGYEQYF. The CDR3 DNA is TGTGCCTCCACGGGACAGGGGGCTAGCGGGAGGGGCTACGAGCAGTACTTC.

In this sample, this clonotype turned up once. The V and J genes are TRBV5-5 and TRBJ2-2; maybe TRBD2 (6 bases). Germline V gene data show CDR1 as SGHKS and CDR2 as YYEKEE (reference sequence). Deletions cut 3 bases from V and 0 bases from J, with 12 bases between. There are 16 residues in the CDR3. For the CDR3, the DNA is TGTGCCAGCAGCTCCGAGGGCGGGGCGAACACCGGGGAGCTGTTTTTT. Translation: CASSSEGGANTGELFF.

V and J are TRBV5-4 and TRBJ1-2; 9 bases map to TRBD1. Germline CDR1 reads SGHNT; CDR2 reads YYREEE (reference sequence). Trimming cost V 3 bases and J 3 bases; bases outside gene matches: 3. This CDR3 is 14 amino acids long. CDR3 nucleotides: TGTGCCAGCAGCTCGAGGACAGGGGACTATGGCTACACCTTC. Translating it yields CASSSRTGDYGYTF.

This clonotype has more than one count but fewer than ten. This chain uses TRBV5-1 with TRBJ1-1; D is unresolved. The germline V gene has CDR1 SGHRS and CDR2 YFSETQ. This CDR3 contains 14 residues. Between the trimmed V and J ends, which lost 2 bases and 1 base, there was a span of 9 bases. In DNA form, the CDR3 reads TGCGCCAGCAGCTTAAGTGACGGGAACACTGAAGCTTTCTTT. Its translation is CASSLSDGNTEAFF.

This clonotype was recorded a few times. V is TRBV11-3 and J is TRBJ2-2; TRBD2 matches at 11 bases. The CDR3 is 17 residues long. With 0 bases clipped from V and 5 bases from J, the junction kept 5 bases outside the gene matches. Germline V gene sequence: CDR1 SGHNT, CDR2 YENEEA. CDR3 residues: CASSLDPSGGSTGELFF. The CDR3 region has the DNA TGTGCCAGCAGCTTAGATCCTAGCGGGGGGTCGACCGGGGAGCTGTTTTTT. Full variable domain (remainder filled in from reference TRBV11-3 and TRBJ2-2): EAGVVQSPRYKIIEKKQPVAFWCNPISGHNTLYWYLQNLGQGPELLIRYENEEAVDDSQLPKDRFSAERLKGVDSTLKIQPAELGDSAVYLCASSLDPSGGSTGELFFGEGSRLTVL.